Listed below are T cell receptor beta chains from one sample, sequenced in a study of control samples from healthy donors and cancer patients. Profiled with immunoSEQ multiplex PCR; TCRdb holds only in-frame clones, not every one. Of some 100,000 clones detected, more than 85% appear once; the ten largest clones hold roughly 15%. The sample comprised blood. The receptors derive from a woman aged 45-59 years in good health. The CDR3 runs from the conserved cysteine through the conserved F or W. Fields, in order: D gene, clone size, V gene, J gene, CDR3 protein, CDR3 DNA. D genes are given only for firm matches. The listing skips clone size in some rows; elsewhere it reads once, few, many or a size class.

D gene: TRBD2; clone size: NA; V gene: TRBV19; J gene: TRBJ2-2; CDR3 protein: CASKSGGGTGELFF; CDR3 DNA: TGTGCCAGTAAATCCGGGGGGGGAACCGGGGAGCTGTTTTTT
D gene: NA; clone size: NA; V gene: TRBV19; J gene: TRBJ1-2; CDR3 protein: CASSLTGLGYGYTF; CDR3 DNA: TGTGCCAGTAGTCTTACAGGGCTGGGCTATGGCTACACCTTC
D gene: NA; clone size: NA; V gene: TRBV7-2; J gene: TRBJ2-3; CDR3 protein: CASSFHPGGTDTQYF; CDR3 DNA: TGTGCCAGCAGCTTCCATCCGGGAGGCACAGATACGCAGTATTTT
D gene: NA; clone size: few; V gene: TRBV3-1/TRBV3-2; J gene: TRBJ1-6; CDR3 protein: CASRYRNSPLHF; CDR3 DNA: TGTGCCAGCAGGTACAGGAATTCACCCCTCCACTTT
D gene: TRBD1; clone size: once; V gene: TRBV15; J gene: TRBJ1-4; CDR3 protein: CATSRDPGGNEKLFF; CDR3 DNA: TGTGCCACCAGCCGAGACCCAGGGGGTAATGAAAAACTGTTTTTT
D gene: TRBD2; clone size: NA; V gene: TRBV5-4; J gene: TRBJ2-5; CDR3 protein: CASSWASGVQETQYF; CDR3 DNA: TGTGCCAGCAGCTGGGCTAGCGGGGTCCAAGAGACCCAGTACTTC
D gene: NA; clone size: NA; V gene: TRBV9; J gene: TRBJ2-1; CDR3 protein: CASSANLVNEQFF; CDR3 DNA: TGTGCCAGCAGCGCAAACCTTGTCAATGAGCAGTTCTTC
D gene: TRBD1; clone size: NA; V gene: TRBV5-1; J gene: TRBJ1-4; CDR3 protein: CASSRTGGIEKLFF; CDR3 DNA: TGCGCCAGCAGCCGGACAGGGGGGATTGAAAAACTGTTTTTT
D gene: NA; clone size: NA; V gene: TRBV2; J gene: TRBJ2-5; CDR3 protein: CASSELVVSSVETQYF; CDR3 DNA: TGTGCCAGCAGTGAACTGGTAGTGTCTAGCGTAGAGACCCAGTACTTC
D gene: NA; clone size: NA; V gene: TRBV23-1; J gene: TRBJ2-4; CDR3 protein: CASSQSGQAGISKNIQYF; CDR3 DNA: TGCGCCAGCAGTCAATCGGGGCAGGCTGGGATCAGCAAAAACATTCAGTACTTC
D gene: NA; clone size: few; V gene: TRBV4-1; J gene: TRBJ1-6; CDR3 protein: CASSQERSSYNSPLHF; CDR3 DNA: TGCGCCAGCAGCCAAGAGAGGAGCTCCTATAATTCACCCCTCCACTTT
D gene: NA; clone size: NA; V gene: TRBV6-5; J gene: TRBJ1-3; CDR3 protein: CASRTTENTIYF; CDR3 DNA: TGTGCCAGCAGGACGACAGAGAACACCATATATTTT
D gene: NA; clone size: NA; V gene: TRBV3-1/TRBV3-2; J gene: TRBJ2-2; CDR3 protein: CASSQGIGGRSGELFF; CDR3 DNA: TGTGCCAGCAGCCAAGGTATCGGGGGGCGATCCGGGGAGCTGTTTTTT
D gene: TRBD1; clone size: NA; V gene: TRBV5-1; J gene: TRBJ2-3; CDR3 protein: CASSFGRGLGDTQYF; CDR3 DNA: TGCGCCAGCAGCTTCGGCAGGGGGCTCGGGGATACGCAGTATTTT
D gene: NA; clone size: NA; V gene: TRBV10-1; J gene: TRBJ2-1; CDR3 protein: CASSEWRGSSYNEQFF; CDR3 DNA: TGCGCCAGCAGTGAGTGGCGGGGCTCCTCCTACAATGAGCAGTTCTTC
D gene: NA; clone size: NA; V gene: TRBV24-1; J gene: TRBJ2-1; CDR3 protein: CATSDYWSSYNEQFF; CDR3 DNA: TGTGCCACCAGTGATTATTGGAGCTCCTACAATGAGCAGTTCTTC
D gene: NA; clone size: NA; V gene: TRBV5-6; J gene: TRBJ1-4; CDR3 protein: CASSLGGDPRLEKLFF; CDR3 DNA: TGTGCCAGCAGCTTGGGCGGGGACCCCCGACTTGAAAAACTGTTTTTT
D gene: TRBD1; clone size: NA; V gene: TRBV5-1; J gene: TRBJ1-5; CDR3 protein: CASSPGTGNQPQHF; CDR3 DNA: TGCGCCAGCAGCCCTGGGACAGGGAATCAGCCCCAGCATTTT
D gene: TRBD2; clone size: NA; V gene: TRBV2; J gene: TRBJ2-1; CDR3 protein: CAQTVRSASGKIFYNEQFF; CDR3 DNA: TGTGCCCAAACAGTGAGATCGGCTAGCGGAAAGATCTTCTACAATGAGCAGTTCTTC
D gene: NA; clone size: once; V gene: TRBV6-5; J gene: TRBJ2-2; CDR3 protein: CASRPGGGVRELFF; CDR3 DNA: TGTGCCAGCAGACCCGGGGGAGGTGTCAGGGAGCTGTTTTTT
D gene: TRBD1; clone size: NA; V gene: TRBV3-1/TRBV3-2; J gene: TRBJ1-3; CDR3 protein: CASSLGQGSGNTIYF; CDR3 DNA: TGTGCCAGCAGCCTGGGACAGGGCTCTGGAAACACCATATATTTT
D gene: NA; clone size: NA; V gene: TRBV7-9; J gene: TRBJ1-5; CDR3 protein: CASSPSRGGGNQPQHF; CDR3 DNA: TGTGCCAGCAGCCCCTCTCGGGGAGGGGGTAATCAGCCCCAGCATTTT
D gene: NA; clone size: NA; V gene: TRBV7-8; J gene: TRBJ1-1; CDR3 protein: CASSSGGDARGTEAFF; CDR3 DNA: TGTGCCAGCAGCTCCGGCGGGGACGCCCGGGGCACTGAAGCTTTCTTT
D gene: TRBD1; clone size: NA; V gene: TRBV10-3; J gene: TRBJ1-1; CDR3 protein: CAISVNRDRVNTEAFF; CDR3 DNA: TGTGCCATCAGTGTAAATCGAGACAGGGTGAACACTGAAGCTTTCTTT
D gene: NA; clone size: NA; V gene: TRBV7-3; J gene: TRBJ2-3; CDR3 protein: CASSLTLAGDTQYF; CDR3 DNA: TGTGCCAGCAGCTTAACCTTAGCAGGAGATACGCAGTATTTT
D gene: TRBD1; clone size: NA; V gene: TRBV7-9; J gene: TRBJ1-2; CDR3 protein: CASSLGQANYGYTF; CDR3 DNA: TGTGCCAGCAGCTTGGGACAGGCTAACTATGGCTACACCTTC
D gene: NA; clone size: once; V gene: TRBV6-5; J gene: TRBJ1-2; CDR3 protein: CASSLLRGYGCTF; CDR3 DNA: TGTGCCAGCAGTTTACTGAGAGGGTACGGCTGCACCTTC
D gene: NA; clone size: NA; V gene: TRBV5-5; J gene: TRBJ1-1; CDR3 protein: CASSLATLRNTEAFF; CDR3 DNA: TGTGCCAGCAGCTTGGCAACACTTCGGAACACTGAAGCTTTCTTT
D gene: TRBD2; clone size: NA; V gene: TRBV5-1; J gene: TRBJ2-5; CDR3 protein: CASSSGVAGGQETQYF; CDR3 DNA: TGCGCCAGCAGCTCCGGGGTAGCGGGGGGTCAAGAGACCCAGTACTTC
D gene: TRBD2; clone size: NA; V gene: TRBV9; J gene: TRBJ2-1; CDR3 protein: CASSGREAWGNEQFF; CDR3 DNA: TGTGCCAGCAGCGGGCGGGAGGCTTGGGGGAATGAGCAGTTCTTC
D gene: NA; clone size: NA; V gene: TRBV5-5; J gene: TRBJ1-2; CDR3 protein: CASSLGGNGYTF; CDR3 DNA: TGTGCCAGCAGCTTGGGGGGGAATGGCTACACCTTC
D gene: NA; clone size: NA; V gene: TRBV6-2/TRBV6-3; J gene: TRBJ2-2; CDR3 protein: CASSYSMEARWTGELFF; CDR3 DNA: TGTGCCAGCAGTTACTCGATGGAGGCCCGCTGGACCGGGGAGCTGTTTTTT
D gene: NA; clone size: NA; V gene: TRBV20-1; J gene: TRBJ1-2; CDR3 protein: CSARTDYGYTF; CDR3 DNA: TGCAGTGCTCGGACGGACTATGGCTACACCTTC